The 27 T cell receptor beta chains given below trace back to one sample, sequenced in a study of T cell repertoires in cytomegalovirus infection. Their target antigens are unknown. TCRdb reprocessed the reads with MiXCR, giving one entry per CDR3 protein. The sample carries about 770,000 distinct CDR3 sequences, about 29% recorded once. Specimen: cultured CD8+ T cells from PBMCs, collected from culture after CMV antigen stimulation. The receptor source for this set is a human donor in good health (CMV status not recorded). Some clones in this sample may be carry-over from other donors' samples.

This chain joins TRBV27 and TRBJ1-6; TRBD1 agrees at 8 bases. CDR1 and CDR2 from the germline V gene are MNHEY and SMNVEV (reference sequence). The CDR3 consists of 15 residues. V dropped 5 bases and J dropped 9; count of bases not matched to a gene: 9. The CDR3 nucleotides read TGTGCCAGCAGTCTAGGCCGACAGGGGCGTTCACCCCTCCACTTT. This translates into CASSLGRQGRSPLHF.

V and J are TRBV5-4 and TRBJ2-3; no reliable D call. V shed 10 bases and J shed 2 bases, with 17 bases lying between them. The CDR3 runs to 14 residues. The germline V gene encodes CDR1 SGHNT and CDR2 YYREEE (reference sequence). The chain's CDR3 is CAGEIDKDTDTQYF. The CDR3, as DNA: TGTGCCGGGGAAATTGACAAGGACACAGATACGCAGTATTTT. Full variable domain (remainder filled in from reference TRBV5-4 and TRBJ2-3): ETGVTQSPTHLIKTRGQQVTLRCSSQSGHNTVSWYQQALGQGPQFIFQYYREEENGRGNFPPRFSGLQFPNYSSELNVNALELDDSALYLCAGEIDKDTDTQYFGPGTRLTVL.

This clonotype was observed a handful of times. The V gene is TRBV12-3 or TRBV12-4, the J gene TRBJ1-6; D is ambiguous. This CDR3 spans 14 amino acids. The V gene lost 2 bases and the J gene lost 9 bases, with 11 bases spanning the gap. The CDR3 is CASSLTGEGSPLHF. The CDR3 coding sequence is TGTGCCAGCAGTTTAACCGGGGAAGGTTCACCCCTCCACTTT.

The chain joins TRBV28 to TRBJ2-2, with 10 bases lining up with TRBD1. CDR3 length: 18 residues. The germline gives CDR1 MDHEN, CDR2 SYDVKM. The V and J ends lost 1 base and 0 bases, in that order; junction bases with no gene match: 5. CDR3 amino acids: CASSLFPGQGPNTGELFF. The CDR3 bases are TGTGCCAGCAGTTTATTCCCGGGACAGGGGCCGAACACCGGGGAGCTGTTTTTT. The full variable domain, its missing parts supplied by reference TRBV28 and TRBJ2-2, is DVKVTQSSRYLVKRTGEKVFLECVQDMDHENMFWYRQDPGLGLRLIYFSYDVKMKEKGDIPEGYSVSREKKERFSLILESASTNQTSMYLCASSLFPGQGPNTGELFFGEGSRLTVL.

In its sample, this clonotype was seen once. The gene calls are TRBV24-1 and TRBJ2-2; possibly TRBD1 or TRBD2 for D (5 bases each). CDR1 is KGHDR, CDR2 SFDVKD, per germline. V shed 3 bases and J shed 3 bases, with 13 bases lying between them. This CDR3 has 16 residues. CDR3 sequence (DNA): TGTGCCACCAGTGATCCCGGGACCGCAGACACCGGGGAGCTGTTTTTT. The encoded protein is CATSDPGTADTGELFF.

This clonotype was seen a few times. The chain links TRBV7-9 to TRBJ1-2; TRBD1 matches at 9 bases. The CDR3 has 17 amino acids. CDR1 is SEHNR, CDR2 FQNEAQ, per germline (reference sequence). The J segment lost 4 bases and the V segment lost 8 bases, leaving 17 bases of the junction unmatched. The CDR3 is CASSYSRPQGAGYGYTF. The CDR3, as DNA: TGTGCCAGCTCCTACTCTAGGCCACAGGGGGCCGGCTATGGCTACACCTTC.

The chain joins TRBV7-9 to TRBJ2-7; TRBD1 might be the D (6 bases). V lost 5 bases and J 6 bases, leaving 11 bases between the germline ends. CDR1 and CDR2 from the germline V gene are SEHNR and FQNEAQ (reference sequence). The CDR3 is made up of 12 amino acids. In nucleotides, the CDR3 is TGTGCCAGCAGCCGTACAGGGCCCGAGCAGTACGTC. Translating gives CASSRTGPEQYV.

This clonotype was counted ten times or more. This rearrangement joins TRBV4-1 to TRBJ2-4, with unresolved D. The CDR3 contains 15 residues. Germline V lookup: CDR1 MGHRA, CDR2 YSYEKL. V lost 1 base to trimming and J lost 0 bases, with 7 bases between them. CDR3 coding DNA: TGCGCCAGCAGCCAAGTAGCACTAGCCAAAAACATTCAGTACTTC. Amino acid sequence: CASSQVALAKNIQYF.

The rearrangement joins TRBV19 to TRBJ1-1; D not resolved. Germline V CDR1 and CDR2: LNHDA, SQIVND (reference sequence). Trimming removed 6 bases from V and 3 bases from J, with 11 bases in between. This CDR3 contains 13 residues. This CDR3 is CASSRREDTEAFF. The CDR3 nucleotides are TGTGCCAGTAGCAGACGGGAGGACACTGAAGCTTTCTTT.

Comments on this clonotype: A junction boundary mismatches the germline segment, possibly from a read error. The genes are TRBV7-6 and TRBJ1-3; D is unclear. CDR3 length: 14 residues. Germline CDR1 and CDR2: SGHVS and FNYEAQ. CDR3 sequence: CASSYPGSGNPIYF. DNA of the CDR3: TGTGCCAGCAGCTACCCGGGCTCTGGAAACCCCATATATTTT.

This chain connects TRBV6-5 to TRBJ1-1; TRBD1 matches 9 bases. CDR1 is MNHEY and CDR2 is SVGAGI in the germline V gene. The CDR3 loop spans 16 amino acids. Unmatched junction bases numbered 5, after V lost 2 bases and J lost 1 base. The CDR3 spells CASSYPRQGGNTEAFF. For the CDR3, the DNA is TGTGCCAGCAGTTACCCCAGACAGGGGGGGAACACTGAAGCTTTCTTT.

About this clonotype itself: Its ends do not fully match the called genes, so a read error is possible. This chain links TRBV7-6 with TRBJ2-1, with a tentative D call TRBD2 (5 bases). CDR1 and CDR2 from the germline V gene are SGHVS and FNYEAQ. This CDR3 has 15 residues. The CDR3 spells CASSFGPSGPNEQFF. In nucleotides, the CDR3 is TGTGCTAGCAGCTTCGGGCCCAGCGGTCCGAATGAGCAGTTCTTC.

This clonotype was seen ten or more times. The chain couples TRBV27 to TRBJ1-1, with 9 bases lining up with TRBD1. Per the germline V gene, CDR1 is MNHEY and CDR2 is SMNVEV (reference sequence). V lost 0 bases and J lost 4; bases outside the gene matches: 9. CDR3 size: 17 residues. The DNA of the CDR3 is TGTGCCAGCAGTTTATCCGGGACAGGGCCCAAGAGCACTGAAGCTTTCTTT. Translated, it gives CASSLSGTGPKSTEAFF.

The chain uses TRBV28 and TRBJ2-3; 9 bases are shared with TRBD2. Losses at the gene ends were 3 bases for V and 2 bases for J; bases not matched to a gene: 3. Germline V gives CDR1 MDHEN, CDR2 SYDVKM. This CDR3 comprises 15 residues. The CDR3 bases are TGTGCCAGCAGTTTCGGGACTAGCATCACAGATACGCAGTATTTT. It encodes CASSFGTSITDTQYF.

V and J are TRBV6-6 and TRBJ1-4; D call uncertain. Germline values: CDR1 MNHNY, CDR2 SVGAGI (reference sequence). The CDR3 is made up of 14 amino acids. With 2 bases removed from V and 8 bases from J, the gap between germline ends came to 12 bases. The CDR3 DNA sequence: TGTGCCAGCAGTTACCACTCCCAGGCCGAAAAACTGTTTTTT. Translating it yields CASSYHSQAEKLFF.

In this sample, this clonotype turned up a few times. The rearrangement links TRBV10-3 to TRBJ2-3; the D gene is possibly TRBD2 (7 bases). Germline CDR1 is ENHRY and CDR2 is SYGVKD. The ends were cut back, 5 bases at V and 5 bases at J, with 14 bases in the middle. This CDR3 is 14 amino acids long. CDR3 in DNA: TGTGCCATCAGTTGGGGGGGGGGCCAAGATACGCAGTATTTT. This encodes CAISWGGGQDTQYF.

This clonotype showed up just a few times. This chain links TRBV7-9 with TRBJ1-2; D uncertain. This CDR3 spans 13 amino acids. Deletions cut 0 bases from V and 4 bases from J, with 6 bases between. Germline V gene lookup returns CDR1 SEHNR and CDR2 FQNEAQ (reference sequence). The CDR3, as DNA: TGTGCCAGCAGCTTAGCGGTGCGCTATGGCTACACCTTC. Encoded protein: CASSLAVRYGYTF. Looking up the rest from reference TRBV7-9 and TRBJ1-2 gives the full variable domain: DTGVSQNPRHKITKRGQNVTFRCDPISEHNRLYWYRQTLGQGPEFLTYFQNEAQLEKSRLLSDRFSAERPKGSFSTLEIQRTEQGDSAMYLCASSLAVRYGYTFGSGTRLTVV.

The DNA of the CDR3 is TGTGCCAGCAAACAGGGGGGGCCAAAAGCCGGGGAGCTGTTTTTT. Encoded protein: CASKQGGPKAGELFF. This chain joins TRBV27 and TRBJ2-2, with a possible D match to TRBD1 (8 bases). CDR1 and CDR2 (germline): MNHEY, SMNVEV (reference sequence). Between the trimmed V and J ends, which lost 7 bases and 6 bases, there was a span of 18 bases. This CDR3 spans 15 amino acids.

This clonotype was detected only a few times. The chain joins TRBV7-8 to TRBJ2-5; D remains unclear. From germline, CDR1 is SGHVS and CDR2 FQNEAQ. The V gene lost 8 bases and the J gene lost 1 base, with 8 bases spanning the gap. This CDR3 spans 12 amino acids. CDR3 nucleotides: TGTGCCAGCGGAAAGGGCCAAGAGACCCAGTACTTC. As protein: CASGKGQETQYF.

There are many counts of this clonotype. The chain joins TRBV7-8 to TRBJ2-7; possibly TRBD1 or TRBD2 for D (6 bases each). The CDR3 sequence is 12 residues long. CDR1 and CDR2 from the germline V gene are SGHVS and FQNEAQ. V was pared by 7 bases and J by 5 bases, with 12 bases between. The CDR3 sequence is CASTRGQNEQYF. In DNA, the CDR3 is TGTGCCAGCACCCGGGGGCAAAACGAGCAGTACTTC.

This clonotype occurred many times. The chain couples TRBV12-3 or TRBV12-4 to TRBJ2-5, with 8 bases fitting TRBD1. Unmatched junction bases numbered 10, after V lost 5 bases and J lost 2 bases. CDR3 length: 16 amino acids. The CDR3 coding sequence is TGTGCCAGCAGTAGCCCGACCCGGACAGGGCAAGAGACCCAGTACTTC. Protein: CASSSPTRTGQETQYF.

This clonotype was seen a handful of times. The chain couples TRBV5-3 to TRBJ1-2, with TRBD1 as a possible D gene (5 bases). TRBV5-3 is filed as an ORF, its function uncertain. V lost 8 bases and J lost 4, with 15 bases in between. The length of the CDR3 is 13 residues. CDR3 DNA sequence: TGTGCCAGCAGCCCCGGGACCCGCTATGGCTACACCTTC. It codes for CASSPGTRYGYTF.

CDR3 residues: CASSYGAPNTEAFF. The CDR3 bases are TGTGCCAGCAGTTACGGGGCCCCGAACACTGAAGCTTTCTTT. The gene calls are TRBV6-6 and TRBJ1-1; D is perhaps TRBD1 (5 bases). The CDR3 contains 14 residues. V lost 2 bases to trimming and J lost 1 base, with 8 bases between them. In germline, CDR1 is MNHNY, CDR2 SVGAGI (reference sequence).

V gene TRBV10-3 combines with J gene TRBJ2-5; no definite D call. This CDR3 contains 12 residues. Per the germline V gene, CDR1 is ENHRY and CDR2 is SYGVKD. V gave up 3 bases and J gave up 5 bases, with 7 bases separating them. The CDR3 reads CAISDPRETQYF. Written as DNA, the CDR3 is TGTGCCATCAGTGACCCAAGGGAGACCCAGTACTTC.

This clonotype came up a few times. This rearrangement joins TRBV2 to TRBJ2-4, with 11 bases identical to TRBD2. From germline, CDR1 is SNHLY and CDR2 FYNNEI. The CDR3 covers 20 residues. Trimming removed 2 bases from V and 0 bases from J; junction bases left unmatched: 12. Here the CDR3 DNA reads TGTGCCAGCAGTGAAACAGGACTAGCGGGCCTGACCCTAGCCAAAAACATTCAGTACTTC. It translates to CASSETGLAGLTLAKNIQYF.

This chain links TRBV5-6 with TRBJ1-1; D gene ambiguous. The CDR3 covers 14 residues. Between the trimmed V and J ends, which lost 0 bases and 6 bases, there was a span of 12 bases. CDR1 and CDR2 from the germline V gene are SGHDT and YYEEEE. The CDR3, as DNA: TGTGCCAGCAGCTTGGGAGGGCTCGGGCCTGAAGCTTTCTTT. Its translation: CASSLGGLGPEAFF.

There are a few counts of this clonotype. This sequence joins TRBV4-1 and TRBJ2-1; no reliable D call. Germline V gene sequence: CDR1 MGHRA, CDR2 YSYEKL. V lost 0 bases to trimming and J lost 8 bases, with 8 bases between them. This CDR3 spans 13 amino acids. The CDR3 is CASSQDMGHEQFF. The DNA for the CDR3 is TGCGCCAGCAGCCAAGATATGGGTCATGAGCAGTTCTTC.